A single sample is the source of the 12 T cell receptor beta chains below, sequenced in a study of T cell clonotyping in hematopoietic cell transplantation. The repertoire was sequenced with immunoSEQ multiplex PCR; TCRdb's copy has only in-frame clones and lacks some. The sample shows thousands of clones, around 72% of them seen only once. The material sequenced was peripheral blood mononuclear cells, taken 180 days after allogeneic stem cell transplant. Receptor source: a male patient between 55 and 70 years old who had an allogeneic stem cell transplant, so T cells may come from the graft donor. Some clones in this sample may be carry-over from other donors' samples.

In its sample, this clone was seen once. For the CDR3, the DNA is TGTGCCAGCAGCCTAGGACGGACGAACACTGAAGCTTTCTTT. This translates into CASSLGRTNTEAFF. This sequence joins TRBV5-4 and TRBJ1-1; D is unresolved. The germline V gene encodes CDR1 SGHNT and CDR2 YYREEE (reference sequence). Trimming stripped 4 bases from V and 1 base from J, with 11 bases between. The CDR3 extends over 14 amino acids.

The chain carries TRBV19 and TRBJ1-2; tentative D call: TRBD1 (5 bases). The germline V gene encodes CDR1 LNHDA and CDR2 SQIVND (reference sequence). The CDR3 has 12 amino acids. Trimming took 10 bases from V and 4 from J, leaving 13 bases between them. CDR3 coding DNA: TGTGCCACCAGGGTGGGTGGCTATGGCTACACCTTC. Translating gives CATRVGGYGYTF.

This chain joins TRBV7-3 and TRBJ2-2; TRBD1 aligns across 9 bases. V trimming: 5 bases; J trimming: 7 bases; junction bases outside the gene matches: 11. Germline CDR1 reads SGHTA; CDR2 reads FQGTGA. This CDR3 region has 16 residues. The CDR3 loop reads CASSPDRGGHGGELFF. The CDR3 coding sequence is TGTGCCAGCAGCCCGGACAGGGGAGGACATGGCGGGGAGCTGTTTTTT. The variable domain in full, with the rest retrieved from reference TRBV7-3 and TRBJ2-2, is GAGVSQTPSNKVTEKGKYVELRCDPISGHTALYWYRQSLGQGPEFLIYFQGTGAADDSGLPNDRFFAVRPEGSVSTLKIQRTERGDSAVYLCASSPDRGGHGGELFFGEGSRLTVL.

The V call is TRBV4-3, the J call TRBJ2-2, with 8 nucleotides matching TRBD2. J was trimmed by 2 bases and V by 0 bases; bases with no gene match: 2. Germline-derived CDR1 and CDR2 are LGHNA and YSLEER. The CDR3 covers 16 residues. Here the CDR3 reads CASSQDSGANTGELFF. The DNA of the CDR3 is TGCGCCAGCAGCCAAGATAGCGGGGCCAACACCGGGGAGCTGTTTTTT.

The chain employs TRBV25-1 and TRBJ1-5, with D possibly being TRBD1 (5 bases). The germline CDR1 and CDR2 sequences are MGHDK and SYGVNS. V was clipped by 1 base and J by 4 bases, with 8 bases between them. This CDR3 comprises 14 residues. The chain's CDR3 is CASSELGDNQPQHF. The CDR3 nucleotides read TGTGCCAGCAGTGAATTGGGGGATAATCAGCCCCAGCATTTT.

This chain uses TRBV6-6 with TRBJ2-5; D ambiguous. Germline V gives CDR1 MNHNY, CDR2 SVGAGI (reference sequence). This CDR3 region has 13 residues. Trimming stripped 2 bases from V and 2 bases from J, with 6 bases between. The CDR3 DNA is TGTGCCAGCAGTTACGTACGGCAAGAGACCCAGTACTTC. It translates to CASSYVRQETQYF.

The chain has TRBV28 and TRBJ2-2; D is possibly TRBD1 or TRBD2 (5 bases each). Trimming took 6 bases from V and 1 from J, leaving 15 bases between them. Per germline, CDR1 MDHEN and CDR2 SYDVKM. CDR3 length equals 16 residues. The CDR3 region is CASSPRGVLNTGELFF. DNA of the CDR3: TGTGCCAGCAGCCCCCGAGGGGTCCTGAACACCGGGGAGCTGTTTTTT. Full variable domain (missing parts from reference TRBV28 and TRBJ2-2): DVKVTQSSRYLVKRTGEKVFLECVQDMDHENMFWYRQDPGLGLRLIYFSYDVKMKEKGDIPEGYSVSREKKERFSLILESASTNQTSMYLCASSPRGVLNTGELFFGEGSRLTVL.

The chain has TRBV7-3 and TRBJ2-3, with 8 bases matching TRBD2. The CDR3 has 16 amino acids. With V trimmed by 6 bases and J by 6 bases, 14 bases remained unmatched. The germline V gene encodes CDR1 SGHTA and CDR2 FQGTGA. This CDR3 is CASRGGTSGWRDTQYF. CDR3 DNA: TGTGCCAGCAGGGGGGGGACTAGTGGATGGAGGGATACGCAGTATTTT.

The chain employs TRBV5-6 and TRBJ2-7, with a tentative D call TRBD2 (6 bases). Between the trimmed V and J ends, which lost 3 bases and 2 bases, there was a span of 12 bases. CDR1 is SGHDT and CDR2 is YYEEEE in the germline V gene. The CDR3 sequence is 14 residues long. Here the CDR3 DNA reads TGTGCCAGCAGCTCTAGGACGGGAGCCTACGAGCAGTACTTC. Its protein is CASSSRTGAYEQYF.

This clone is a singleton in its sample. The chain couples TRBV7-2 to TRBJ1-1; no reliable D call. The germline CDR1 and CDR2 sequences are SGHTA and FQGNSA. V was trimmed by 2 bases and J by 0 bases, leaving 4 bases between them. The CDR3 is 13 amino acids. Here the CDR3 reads CASSLYLNTEAFF. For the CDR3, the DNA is TGTGCCAGCAGCTTATATTTGAACACTGAAGCTTTCTTT.

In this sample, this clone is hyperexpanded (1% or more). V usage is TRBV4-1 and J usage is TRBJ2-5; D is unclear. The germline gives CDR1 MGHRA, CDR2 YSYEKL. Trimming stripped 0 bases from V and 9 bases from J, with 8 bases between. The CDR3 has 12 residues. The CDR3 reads CASSQDHGAQYF. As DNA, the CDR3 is TGCGCCAGCAGCCAAGATCATGGGGCCCAGTACTTC.

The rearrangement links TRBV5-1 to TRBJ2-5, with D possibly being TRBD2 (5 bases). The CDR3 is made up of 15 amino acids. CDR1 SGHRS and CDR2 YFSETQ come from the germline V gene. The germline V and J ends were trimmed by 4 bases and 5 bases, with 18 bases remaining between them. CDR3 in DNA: TGCGCCAGCAGCGTTGCGGGTTACAGACGGGAGACCCAGTACTTC. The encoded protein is CASSVAGYRRETQYF.